The sequence of this TCR beta chain was determined in a study of T cell responses to AZD1222 COVID-19 vaccine. Whole-study findings and limits: Donors were largely white British and mainly female; clonal diversity was possibly underestimated.

With respect to this clone: Its target is not known.

Doses given second, at about 4 or about 12 weeks, were pooled. With 6 bases removed from V and 7 bases from J, the gap between germline ends came to 16 bases. The germline gives CDR1 MDHEN, CDR2 SYDVKM. The CDR3 has 14 residues. The method was immunoSEQ multiplex PCR; TCRdb's version includes in-frame clones alone and lacks a portion of them. The data hold 95,000 to 150,000 clones, with 85% to 95% observed a single time. The material sequenced was peripheral blood, taken 28 days after the second AZD1222 dose. The receptor was derived from an adult who received the AZD1222 COVID-19 vaccine. V and J are TRBV28 and TRBJ2-1; tentative D call: TRBD1 (5 bases). The CDR3 DNA reads TGTGCCAGCAGCAACCCCCAGGGTACGAATGAGCAGTTCTTC. Amino acids: CASSNPQGTNEQFF.